The 16 T cell receptor beta chains reported below all come from one sample, sequenced in a study of control samples from healthy donors and cancer patients. Produced via immunoSEQ multiplex PCR; TCRdb's table is partial and in-frame only. The data contain about 58,000 clones, more than 70% of them seen just once; the ten biggest clones take up 12%. Sequenced input: PBMCs. These receptors all come from a woman aged 60-70 years with lung cancer.

The chain carries TRBV18 and TRBJ2-2, with TRBD2 as a possible D gene (6 bases). The CDR3 covers 16 residues. Germline values: CDR1 KGHSH, CDR2 LQKENI. The V end was cut by 3 bases, the J end by 1 base, with 12 bases between. The CDR3 sequence is CASSPGTGKNTGELFF. CDR3 bases: TGTGCCAGCTCACCGGGGACTGGCAAGAACACCGGGGAGCTGTTTTTT. The variable domain in full, with the rest retrieved from reference TRBV18 and TRBJ2-2, is NAGVMQNPRHLVRRRGQEARLRCSPMKGHSHVYWYRQLPEEGLKFMVYLQKENIIDESGMPKERFSAEFPKEGPSILRIQQVVRGDSAAYFCASSPGTGKNTGELFFGEGSRLTVL.

J is TRBJ2-2 and V is TRBV11-2, with 8 nucleotides matching TRBD2. V gave up 0 bases and J gave up 6 bases; unmatched junction bases: 6. Germline lookup yields CDR1 SGHAT and CDR2 FQNNGV. The CDR3 contains 16 residues. The DNA for the CDR3 is TGTGCCAGCAGCTTAGAGGGCGGGGGGTACTCCGGGGAGCTGTTTTTT. This sequence encodes CASSLEGGGYSGELFF.

This CDR3 reads CASSLAGGLGAFF. In DNA form, the CDR3 reads TGTGCCAGCAGCTTGGCAGGGGGCTTAGGGGCTTTCTTT. V is TRBV5-6 and J is TRBJ1-1, with TRBD1 matching 8 bases. The CDR3 totals 13 residues. Looked up from germline, CDR1 is SGHDT and CDR2 is YYEEEE. With 0 bases clipped from V and 11 bases from J, the junction kept 6 bases outside the gene matches.

The chain links TRBV7-2 to TRBJ2-3, with 9 bases that match TRBD2. V was clipped by 5 bases and J by 5 bases; unmatched bases: 8. Germline CDR1 and CDR2: SGHTA and FQGNSA. This CDR3 spans 15 amino acids. The CDR3 reads CASSPVAGGLDTQYF. In DNA form, the CDR3 reads TGTGCCAGCAGCCCTGTGGCGGGAGGGTTAGATACGCAGTATTTT.

Points on this clone: The sample holds other DNA sequences that translate to the same CDR3. The genes are TRBV6-5 and TRBJ1-5; TRBD1 matches at 8 bases. CDR1 is MNHEY and CDR2 is SVGAGI in the germline V gene. CDR3 length: 14 amino acids. After removal of 6 bases from V and 2 bases from J, the junction contained 3 bases not matched to a gene. For the CDR3, the DNA is TGTGCCAGCAGCTGGGGACAGGGCAATCAGCCCCAGCATTTT. Residues: CASSWGQGNQPQHF.

This rearrangement joins TRBV25-1 to TRBJ2-7, with D possibly matching TRBD1 (7 bases). The germline gives CDR1 MGHDK, CDR2 SYGVNS. There are 12 residues in the CDR3. V was cut by 11 bases and J by 3 bases, with 14 bases left in between. The CDR3 nucleotides read TGTGCCGCAGGGGGGCAGATCTACGAGCAGTACTTC. This codes for CAAGGQIYEQYF.

The rearrangement links TRBV19 to TRBJ1-6; D is perhaps TRBD1 (6 bases). The CDR3 totals 13 residues. Germline assignment: CDR1 LNHDA and CDR2 SQIVND (reference sequence). V was clipped by 9 bases and J by 9 bases, with 15 bases between them. CDR3 DNA sequence: TGTGCCAGCACACAGGGCAGGGGTTCACCCCTCCACTTT. Translation gives CASTQGRGSPLHF.

The chain combines TRBV19 with TRBJ2-1, with 7 bases aligning to TRBD2. The CDR3 has 14 residues. The germline CDR1 and CDR2 sequences are LNHDA and SQIVND (reference sequence). V was pared by 10 bases and J by 4 bases, with 10 bases of the junction left unmatched. CDR3 amino acids: CATSGGTYYNEQFF. The CDR3 nucleotides are TGTGCCACTTCGGGGGGTACTTATTACAATGAGCAGTTCTTC.

The V gene is TRBV3-1 (or the pseudogene TRBV3-2), the J gene TRBJ2-3; D ambiguous. Trimming shortened V by 6 bases and J by 1 base, and 8 bases separated the two germline ends. There are 13 residues in the CDR3. CDR1 is LGHDT, CDR2 YNNKEL, per germline (reference sequence). The chain's CDR3 is CASSLRGTDTQYF. CDR3 bases: TGTGCCAGCAGTCTTCGGGGCACAGATACGCAGTATTTT.

The chain links TRBV5-1 to TRBJ2-7; 7 bases map to TRBD1. Germline values: CDR1 SGHRS, CDR2 YFSETQ. The CDR3 is 16 residues long. Germline trimming cut 4 bases from V and 2 bases from J; bases unmatched to any gene: 12. Here the CDR3 reads CASSLPMTGTTYEQYF. CDR3 DNA: TGCGCCAGCAGCCTACCTATGACAGGGACAACCTACGAGCAGTACTTC.

This chain links TRBV10-3 with TRBJ2-7; perhaps D is TRBD1 or TRBD2 (7 bases each). Trimming stripped 6 bases from V and 3 bases from J, with 12 bases between. The V gene's germline CDR1 is ENHRY and CDR2 SYGVKD. CDR3 length: 13 amino acids. The CDR3 loop reads CAIRAGQNYEQYF. CDR3 nucleotides: TGTGCCATCAGAGCGGGACAGAACTACGAGCAGTACTTC.

The CDR3 is CASSIGEGRGVPDTQYF. DNA for the CDR3: TGTGCCAGTAGTATAGGGGAAGGGCGTGGGGTCCCAGATACGCAGTATTTT. The J gene is TRBJ2-3, the V gene TRBV19, with unresolved D. The CDR3 consists of 17 residues. The V end lost 1 base, the J end lost 4 bases, and 18 bases lay between the germline ends. Germline CDR1 is LNHDA and CDR2 is SQIVND (reference sequence).

Turning to this clone: This sample includes further DNA sequences coding for the same CDR3. The rearrangement links TRBV11-1 to TRBJ2-2; D is possibly TRBD1 or TRBD2 (6 bases each). The CDR3 has 15 amino acids. Germline CDR1 and CDR2: SGHAT and FQDESV (reference sequence). Trimming pared 1 base from V and 5 bases from J, leaving 11 bases between. The CDR3 reads CASSLGGGRTGELFF. CDR3 DNA sequence: TGTGCCAGCAGCTTAGGTGGGGGGCGGACCGGGGAGCTGTTTTTT.

V is TRBV5-1 and J is TRBJ1-1; D gene unclear. Germline-derived CDR1 and CDR2 are SGHRS and YFSETQ. The CDR3 runs 15 residues. Trimming left V 0 bases short and J 0 bases short, with 9 bases between. The DNA of the CDR3 is TGCGCCAGCAGCTTGGTTCCCGGACTGAACACTGAAGCTTTCTTT. It encodes CASSLVPGLNTEAFF.

The CDR3 region is CASSLGWGTTHLGNEQFF. CDR3 bases: TGTGCCAGCAGCTTAGGGTGGGGGACCACCCACCTAGGAAATGAGCAGTTCTTC. The rearrangement uses TRBV5-6 and TRBJ2-1; either TRBD1 or TRBD2 may fit D (5 bases each). Germline CDR1 SGHDT, CDR2 YYEEEE. V dropped 2 bases and J dropped 7 bases, with 25 bases sitting between them. The CDR3 is 18 amino acids.

The chain recombines TRBV27 with TRBJ2-7; D may be TRBD2 (7 bases). This CDR3 spans 15 amino acids. The V end lost 6 bases, the J end lost 7 bases, and 22 bases lay between the germline ends. Germline CDR1 reads MNHEY; CDR2 reads SMNVEV (reference sequence). The CDR3 region has the DNA TGTGCCAGCAGCTCCCTTGAAGGGGGGGGCGGTGAGCAGTACTTC. Translation: CASSSLEGGGGEQYF.